This TCR beta chain was identified in a study of regulatory T cells in long-lasting Graves disease. Time point denoted: persistent/refractory GD, antithyroid drugs over 5 years with positive TRAb. The TCR library was made from RNA extracted from PBMCs. Assembly of TCR beta libraries relied on iRepertoire HTBI primers together with Arm-PCR of CDR3 regions. TCRdb reprocessed the multiplex PCR reads via MiXCR and lists one record per CDR3 protein. In the table there are about 430,000 distinct CDR3 sequences, approximately 22% of which are singletons. Ten or more counts support this clonotype. The CDR3 is 16 amino acids. The V segment lost 6 bases and the J segment 3 bases; nucleotides outside the gene matches: 9. Germline V gene data show CDR1 as MNHEY and CDR2 as SMNVEV (reference sequence).

This chain links TRBV27 with TRBJ2-2; 8 bases are a match to TRBD1. The receptor's source is a female donor with Graves disease. The source material was peripheral blood mononuclear cells (PBMCs), sampled when the disease was refractory, from a patient treated with antithyroid drugs. In DNA form, the CDR3 reads TGTGCCAGCAGCGGCAGGGGGCATCGGGACACCGGGGAGCTGTTTTTT. This gives the protein CASSGRGHRDTGELFF.